A selection of T cell receptor beta chains follows, all from one sample in a study of T cell responses to AZD1222 COVID-19 vaccine. Repertoires were generated with immunoSEQ multiplex PCR, while TCRdb's copy carries only in-frame clones and drops some. The repertoire holds about 120,000 clones, with over 75% as singletons. This specimen was peripheral blood, taken on day 0 of AZD1222 vaccination. The receptors here all came from an adult in good health. Both conserved end residues are part of each CDR3. A D gene is named only where the DNA matches it firmly. Clone size is stated in some rows and not others, as once, few, many or a class when expanded.

TRBJ2-3,17,TRBV7-3,-,TRBD2,TGTGCCAGCAGCCCCGGAGGACTAGCGGGAGTCGCAGATACGCAGTATTTT,CASSPGGLAGVADTQYF
TRBJ2-1,12,TRBV11-3,once,-,TGTGCCAGCAGCTTATCAACCAATGAGCAGTTCTTC,CASSLSTNEQFF
TRBJ2-7,14,TRBV18,-,-,TGTGCCAGCTCACCCGGCAGGAACCACTACGAGCAGTACTTC,CASSPGRNHYEQYF
TRBJ2-7,14,TRBV18,-,-,TGTGCCAGCTCACCGGCGGAAAGCTCCTACGAGCAGTACTTC,CASSPAESSYEQYF
TRBJ2-7,18,TRBV5-6,-,-,TGTGCCAGCAGCTTGGAACCTTTCCGTAGAACTAGCACCTACGAGCAGTACTTC,CASSLEPFRRTSTYEQYF
TRBJ2-3,16,TRBV5-1,-,TRBD2,TGCGCCAGCAGCCGAGAGCGGGGAGTAAGCACAGATACGCAGTATTTT,CASSRERGVSTDTQYF
TRBJ2-3,15,TRBV6-4,-,TRBD1,TGTGCCAGCAGTGACTCTCAGGGGGCCCCAGATACGCAGTATTTT,CASSDSQGAPDTQYF
TRBJ1-5,14,TRBV5-1,-,TRBD1,TGCGCCAGCAGCACCGGGACAGACAATCAGCCCCAGCATTTT,CASSTGTDNQPQHF
TRBJ2-1,20,TRBV5-4,-,TRBD2,TGTGCCAGCAGCAAAGAGGGACTAGCGGGACTACGAAGCTCCTACAATGAGCAGTTCTTC,CASSKEGLAGLRSSYNEQFF
TRBJ2-1,15,TRBV6-5,-,TRBD2,TGTGCCAGCAGCCCCATAGCGGGTTCCTACAATGAGCAGTTCTTC,CASSPIAGSYNEQFF
TRBJ2-1,14,TRBV15,-,-,TGTGCCACCAGTCGTAGGGCCATAGACAATGAGCAGTTCTTC,CATSRRAIDNEQFF
TRBJ1-5,14,TRBV18,few,TRBD1,TGTGCCAGCTCACCGACAGGGGAACGTCAGCCCCAGCATTTT,CASSPTGERQPQHF
TRBJ2-7,17,TRBV4-2,-,TRBD2,TGTGCCAGCAGCCAAGATGGAGTAACGGGGGGGTCTGGAGAGCAGTACTTC,CASSQDGVTGGSGEQYF
TRBJ1-4,14,TRBV11-3,-,-,TGTGCCAGCAGCTCCCTCCAAGCTAATGAAAAACTGTTTTTT,CASSSLQANEKLFF